This T cell receptor (beta chain) was found in a study of cytomegalovirus exposure and HLA in healthy donors. The repertoire was sequenced with immunoSEQ multiplex PCR; TCRdb's copy has only in-frame clones and lacks some. The sample contains approximately 130,000 clones, 85% to 90% of which appear only once. As concerns this clone: The antigen remains unidentified.

Whole-study results and caveats: Specific recognition of CMV antigens was confirmed in vitro for a few chains (all CMV-associated).

Donors came from a validation cohort of over a hundred subjects, distinct from the first 666-subject cohort. The CDR3 is made up of 14 amino acids. Trimming left V 4 bases short and J 9 bases short, with 19 bases between. CDR1 MNHEY and CDR2 SMNVEV come from the germline V gene (reference sequence). The receptor was isolated from a woman aged 18-29 years in good health and CMV-seronegative. Specimen: PBMCs. The V gene is TRBV27, the J gene TRBJ2-7; possibly TRBD1 for D (6 bases). Written as DNA, the CDR3 is TGTGCCAGCAGTTCAGGGGACACCCGTGGGGGGCAGTACTTC. Translated: CASSSGDTRGGQYF.